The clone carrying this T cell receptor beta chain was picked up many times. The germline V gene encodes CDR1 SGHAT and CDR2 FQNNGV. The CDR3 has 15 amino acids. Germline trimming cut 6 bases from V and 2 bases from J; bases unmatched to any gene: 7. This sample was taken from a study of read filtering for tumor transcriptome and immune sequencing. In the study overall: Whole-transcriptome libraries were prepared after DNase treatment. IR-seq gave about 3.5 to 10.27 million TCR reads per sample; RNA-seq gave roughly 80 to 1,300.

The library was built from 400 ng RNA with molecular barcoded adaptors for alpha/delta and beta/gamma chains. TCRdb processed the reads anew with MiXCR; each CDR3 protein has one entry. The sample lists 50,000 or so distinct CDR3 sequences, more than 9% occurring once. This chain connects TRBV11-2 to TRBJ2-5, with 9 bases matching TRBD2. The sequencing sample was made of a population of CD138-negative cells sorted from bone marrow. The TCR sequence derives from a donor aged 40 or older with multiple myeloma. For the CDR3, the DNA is TGTGCCAGCAGGCTCAGCGGGGGGAATCAAGAGACCCAGTACTTC. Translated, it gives CASRLSGGNQETQYF.